This T cell receptor beta chain emerged from a study of blood T cell repertoires in COVID-19. Study summary: From T cells, B-cell-depleted T cells, or PBMCs came the material, which was cDNA or gDNA.

Clones were read by immunoSEQ multiplex PCR, and TCRdb kept only the in-frame ones, dropping some. The sample consists of about 320,000 clones, 86% of them appearing once. Germline V CDR1 and CDR2: MNHEY, SVGAGI. The CDR3 sequence is 14 residues long. V lost 7 bases, J lost 0 bases, and 7 bases lay in between. This receptor was taken from a woman aged 45-59 years with acute or convalescent COVID-19. This sequence joins TRBV6-5 and TRBJ1-6; D remains ambiguous. Sequencing was performed on peripheral blood. This CDR3 is CASTRSSYNSPLHF. The CDR3 DNA sequence: TGTGCCAGCACACGGAGCTCCTATAATTCACCCCTCCACTTT.